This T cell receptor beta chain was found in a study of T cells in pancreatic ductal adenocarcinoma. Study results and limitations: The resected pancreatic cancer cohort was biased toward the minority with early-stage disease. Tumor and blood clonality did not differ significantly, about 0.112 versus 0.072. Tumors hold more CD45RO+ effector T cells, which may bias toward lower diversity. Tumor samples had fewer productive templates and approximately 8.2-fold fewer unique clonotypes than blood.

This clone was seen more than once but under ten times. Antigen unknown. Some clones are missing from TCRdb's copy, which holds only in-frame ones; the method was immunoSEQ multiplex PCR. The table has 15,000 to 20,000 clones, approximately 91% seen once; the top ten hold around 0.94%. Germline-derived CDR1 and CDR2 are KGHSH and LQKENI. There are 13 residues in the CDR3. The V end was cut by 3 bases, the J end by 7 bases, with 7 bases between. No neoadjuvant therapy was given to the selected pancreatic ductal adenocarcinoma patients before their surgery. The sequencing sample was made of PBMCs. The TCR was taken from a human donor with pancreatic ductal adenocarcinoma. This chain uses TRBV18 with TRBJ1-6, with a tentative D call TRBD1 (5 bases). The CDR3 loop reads CASSPSGNSPLHF. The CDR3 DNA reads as TGTGCCAGCTCACCCTCAGGGAATTCACCCCTCCACTTT.